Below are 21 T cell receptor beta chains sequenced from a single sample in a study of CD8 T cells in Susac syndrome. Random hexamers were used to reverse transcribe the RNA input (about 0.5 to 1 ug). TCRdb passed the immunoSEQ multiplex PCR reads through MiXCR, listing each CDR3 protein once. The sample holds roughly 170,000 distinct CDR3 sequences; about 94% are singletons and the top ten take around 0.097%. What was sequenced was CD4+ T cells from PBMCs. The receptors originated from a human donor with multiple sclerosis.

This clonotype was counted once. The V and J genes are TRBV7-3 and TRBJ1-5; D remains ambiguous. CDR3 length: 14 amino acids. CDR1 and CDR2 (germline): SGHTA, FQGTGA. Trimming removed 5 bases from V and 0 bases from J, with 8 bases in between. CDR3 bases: TGTGCCAGCAGCCGCGGATATAGCAATCAGCCCCAGCATTTT. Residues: CASSRGYSNQPQHF.

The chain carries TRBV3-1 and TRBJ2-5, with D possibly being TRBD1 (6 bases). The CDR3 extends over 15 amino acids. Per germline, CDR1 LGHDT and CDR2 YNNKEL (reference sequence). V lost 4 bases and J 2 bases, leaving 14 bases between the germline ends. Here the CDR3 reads CASSLSHREQETQYF. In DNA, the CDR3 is TGTGCCAGCAGCCTGTCCCACAGGGAGCAAGAGACCCAGTACTTC.

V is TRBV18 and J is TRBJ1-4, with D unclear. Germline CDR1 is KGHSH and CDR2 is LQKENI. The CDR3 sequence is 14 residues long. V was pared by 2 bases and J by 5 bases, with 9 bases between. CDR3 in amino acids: CASSPGTENEKLFF. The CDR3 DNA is TGTGCCAGCTCACCAGGAACAGAGAATGAAAAACTGTTTTTT. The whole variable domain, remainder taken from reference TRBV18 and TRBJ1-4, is NAGVMQNPRHLVRRRGQEARLRCSPMKGHSHVYWYRQLPEEGLKFMVYLQKENIIDESGMPKERFSAEFPKEGPSILRIQQVVRGDSAAYFCASSPGTENEKLFFGSGTQLSVL.

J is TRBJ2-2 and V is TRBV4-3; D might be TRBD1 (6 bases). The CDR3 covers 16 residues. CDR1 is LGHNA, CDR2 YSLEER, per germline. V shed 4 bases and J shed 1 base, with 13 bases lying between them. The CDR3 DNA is TGCGCCAGCAGCCCGGGTGGGACATTGAACACCGGGGAGCTGTTTTTT. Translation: CASSPGGTLNTGELFF.

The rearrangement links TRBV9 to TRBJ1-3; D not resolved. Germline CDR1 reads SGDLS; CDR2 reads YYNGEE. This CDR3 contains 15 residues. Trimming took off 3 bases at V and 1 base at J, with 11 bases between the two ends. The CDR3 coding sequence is TGTGCCAGCAGCGCCCCCCAACGGTCTGGAAACACCATATATTTT. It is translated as CASSAPQRSGNTIYF.

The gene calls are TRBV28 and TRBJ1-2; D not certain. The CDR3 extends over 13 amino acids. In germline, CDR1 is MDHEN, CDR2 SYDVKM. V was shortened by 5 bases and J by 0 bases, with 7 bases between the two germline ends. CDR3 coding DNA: TGTGCCAGCAGTACAGTCCCTAACTATGGCTACACCTTC. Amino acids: CASSTVPNYGYTF.

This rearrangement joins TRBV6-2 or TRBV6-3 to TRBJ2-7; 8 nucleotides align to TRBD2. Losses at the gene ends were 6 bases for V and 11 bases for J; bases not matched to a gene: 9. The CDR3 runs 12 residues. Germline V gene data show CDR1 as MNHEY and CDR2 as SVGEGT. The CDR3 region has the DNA TGTGCCAGCAGACCCTTCAGCGGGAGAGAGTACTTC. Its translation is CASRPFSGREYF.

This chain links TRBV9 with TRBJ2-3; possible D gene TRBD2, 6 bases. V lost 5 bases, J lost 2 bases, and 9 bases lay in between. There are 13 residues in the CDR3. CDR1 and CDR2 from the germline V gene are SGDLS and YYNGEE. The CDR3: CASSSGITDTQYF. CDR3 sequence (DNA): TGTGCCAGCAGTAGCGGAATCACAGATACGCAGTATTTT.

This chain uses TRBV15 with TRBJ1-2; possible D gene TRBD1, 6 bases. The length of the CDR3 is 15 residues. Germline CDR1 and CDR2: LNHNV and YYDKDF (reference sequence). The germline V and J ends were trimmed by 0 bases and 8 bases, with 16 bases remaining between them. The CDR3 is CATSRDLTGERGYTF. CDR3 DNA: TGTGCCACCAGCAGAGATCTGACAGGAGAAAGGGGCTACACCTTC.

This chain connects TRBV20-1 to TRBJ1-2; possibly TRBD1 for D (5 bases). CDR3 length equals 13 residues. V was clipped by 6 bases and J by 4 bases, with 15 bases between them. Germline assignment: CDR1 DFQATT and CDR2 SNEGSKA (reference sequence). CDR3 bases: TGCAGTGCCCTCAGGGAAATGGCCTATGGCTACACCTTC. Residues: CSALREMAYGYTF.

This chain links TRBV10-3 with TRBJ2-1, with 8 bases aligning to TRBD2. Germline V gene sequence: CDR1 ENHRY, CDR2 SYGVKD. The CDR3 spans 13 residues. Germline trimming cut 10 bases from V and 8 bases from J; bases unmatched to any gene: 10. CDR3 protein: CATGSGSPYEQFF. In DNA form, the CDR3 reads TGTGCCACCGGGAGCGGGAGTCCCTATGAGCAGTTCTTC.

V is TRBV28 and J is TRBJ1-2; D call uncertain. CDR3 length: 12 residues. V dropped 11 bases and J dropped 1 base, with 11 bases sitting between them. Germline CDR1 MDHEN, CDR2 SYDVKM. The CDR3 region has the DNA TGTGCCTACGGGCAGGTTAACTATGGCTACACCTTC. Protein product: CAYGQVNYGYTF.

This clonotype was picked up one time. In DNA form, the CDR3 reads TGTGCCAGCAGCGCACAGGGTTCGAACGGGGAGCTGTTTTTT. It translates to CASSAQGSNGELFF. The genes are TRBV9 and TRBJ2-2; weak D call: TRBD1 (6 bases). This CDR3 spans 14 amino acids. Germline-derived CDR1 and CDR2 are SGDLS and YYNGEE. V was trimmed by 3 bases and J by 7 bases, leaving 13 bases between them.

The DNA for the CDR3 is TGTGCCAGCAGTGAAGCCCGGGCGGAAGGCTACACCTTC. This gives the protein CASSEARAEGYTF. The chain recombines TRBV2 with TRBJ1-2; D not certain. Germline CDR1 reads SNHLY; CDR2 reads FYNNEI. There are 13 residues in the CDR3. Trimming shortened V by 0 bases and J by 8 bases, and 10 bases separated the two germline ends.

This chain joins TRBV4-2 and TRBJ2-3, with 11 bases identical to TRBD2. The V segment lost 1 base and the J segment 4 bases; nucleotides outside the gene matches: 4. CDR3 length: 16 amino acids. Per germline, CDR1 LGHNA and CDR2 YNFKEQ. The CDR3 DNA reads TGTGCCAGCAGCCAAGTTAGCGGGGGGGCCGCAGATACGCAGTATTTT. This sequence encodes CASSQVSGGAADTQYF.

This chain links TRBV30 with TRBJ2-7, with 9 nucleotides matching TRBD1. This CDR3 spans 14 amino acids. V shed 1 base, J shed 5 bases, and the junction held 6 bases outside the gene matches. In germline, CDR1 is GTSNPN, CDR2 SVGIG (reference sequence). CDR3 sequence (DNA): TGTGCCTGGAGTGGGGGACAGGGTTACCACGAGCAGTACTTC. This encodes CAWSGGQGYHEQYF.

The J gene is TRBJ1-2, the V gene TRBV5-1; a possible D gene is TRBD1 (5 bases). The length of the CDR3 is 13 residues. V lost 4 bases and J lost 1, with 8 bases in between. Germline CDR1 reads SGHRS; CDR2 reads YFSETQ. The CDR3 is CASSPGNNYGYTF. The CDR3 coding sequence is TGCGCCAGCAGCCCAGGGAATAACTATGGCTACACCTTC.

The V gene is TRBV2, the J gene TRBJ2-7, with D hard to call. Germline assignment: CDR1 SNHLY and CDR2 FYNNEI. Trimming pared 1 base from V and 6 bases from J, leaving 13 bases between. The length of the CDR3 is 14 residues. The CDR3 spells CASSEGTGPGEQYF. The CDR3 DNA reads TGTGCCAGCAGTGAAGGGACCGGTCCTGGCGAGCAGTACTTC.

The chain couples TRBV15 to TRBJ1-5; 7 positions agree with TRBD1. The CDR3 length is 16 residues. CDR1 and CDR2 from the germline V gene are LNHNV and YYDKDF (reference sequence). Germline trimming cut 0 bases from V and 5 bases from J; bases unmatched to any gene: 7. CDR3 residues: CATSRDNYRGHQPQHF. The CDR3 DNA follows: TGTGCCACCAGCAGAGATAATTACAGGGGACATCAGCCCCAGCATTTT.

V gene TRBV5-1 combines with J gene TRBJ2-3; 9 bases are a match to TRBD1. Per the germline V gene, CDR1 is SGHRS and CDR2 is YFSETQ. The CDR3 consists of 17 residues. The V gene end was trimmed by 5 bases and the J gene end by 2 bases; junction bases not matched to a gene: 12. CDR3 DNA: TGCGCCAGCAGTACCGGTTTAGGGACAGGGTTCACAGATACGCAGTATTTT. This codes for CASSTGLGTGFTDTQYF.

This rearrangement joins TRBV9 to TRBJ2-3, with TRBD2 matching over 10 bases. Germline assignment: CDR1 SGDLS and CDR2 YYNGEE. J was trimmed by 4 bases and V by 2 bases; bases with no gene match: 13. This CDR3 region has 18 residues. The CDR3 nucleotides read TGTGCCAGCAGCGTGGCAGCGGGGGGGCCGGTATGGGCAGATACGCAGTATTTT. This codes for CASSVAAGGPVWADTQYF.